These T cell receptor beta chains were read from a single sample in a study of response to subunit inactivated influenza vaccine. Via MiXCR, TCRdb re-called the RT-PCR reads, giving one row per CDR3 protein. The sample comprises 530,000 or so distinct CDR3 sequences, 13% to 15% of which are singletons, and approximately 10% rests with the top ten. The specimen was PBMCs from blood, collected roughly 12 days after vaccination. Receptor source: a man in his fifties or sixties who received an inactivated influenza vaccine. Both conserved end residues are part of each CDR3.

j_call | v_call | cdr3_aa
TRBJ1-5 | TRBV10-3 | CAIQDRADQPQHF
TRBJ2-1 | TRBV29-1 | CTTGTGVVEQFF
TRBJ2-7 | TRBV18 | CASSPRDIKGEQYF
TRBJ2-2 | TRBV20-1 | CSAGDRGHVGELFF
TRBJ1-1 | TRBV19 | CASRSQGSTEAFF
TRBJ1-3 | TRBV7-2 | CASSYAADTGNTIYF
TRBJ2-1 | TRBV7-3 | CASSPTGSREQFF
TRBJ1-1 | TRBV4-1 | CASSQSSRGNTEAFF
TRBJ2-1 | TRBV9 | CASSPLGGREQFF
TRBJ1-2 | TRBV7-9 | CASSLAGSNYGYTF
TRBJ2-7 | TRBV4-3 | CASSQAHKVSYEQYF
TRBJ1-1 | TRBV6-1 | CASFMSTAHTEAFF
TRBJ2-1 | TRBV11-2 | CASSFPTSGSRNEQFF
TRBJ2-1 | TRBV12-3/TRBV12-4 | CASSLNRGPYNEQFF
TRBJ2-7 | TRBV20-1 | CSARVPSGRFYEQYF
TRBJ2-1 | TRBV28 | CASSFATYNEQFF
TRBJ2-7 | TRBV18 | CASSPLLRSEQYF
TRBJ2-7 | TRBV27 | CATNGQGAYEQYF
TRBJ2-7 | TRBV3-1 | CASSRLAQTYEQYF
TRBJ2-1 | TRBV5-1 | CASSRKVAGGSVNEQFF
TRBJ2-2 | TRBV12-3/TRBV12-4 | CASSLAVAATGELFF
TRBJ2-6 | TRBV20-1 | CSARVGGTGANVLTF
TRBJ2-5 | TRBV4-3 | CASSQETETETQYF
TRBJ2-7 | TRBV5-1 | CASSLGWLAEGYEQYF
TRBJ1-5 | TRBV6-6 | CASRPWFNQPQHF
TRBJ2-7 | TRBV7-9 | CASSLGGFGYEQYF
TRBJ1-1 | TRBV11-3 | CASSLGPVGTEAFF
TRBJ2-7 | TRBV25-1 | CASSSQGWNEQYF
TRBJ2-1 | TRBV6-2/TRBV6-3 | CASRRSLAGVDNEQFF
TRBJ2-5 | TRBV14 | CASSQNSAGTQYF
TRBJ2-2 | TRBV12-3/TRBV12-4 | CASSPLPYGELFF
TRBJ2-7 | TRBV24-1 | CATSDLQETLYEQYF
TRBJ2-7 | TRBV6-1 | CASSSWGQGAGEQYF
TRBJ1-5 | TRBV28 | CASSRASNQPQHF
TRBJ2-3 | TRBV15 | CATSREQLAGGGTDTQYF
TRBJ2-2 | TRBV4-3 | CASSPEEGYTGELFF
TRBJ2-1 | TRBV14 | CASSQPGTGYNEQFF
TRBJ2-1 | TRBV20-1 | CSARVGVNNEQFF
TRBJ2-1 | TRBV7-9 | CASSLVETGFGDEQFF
TRBJ1-4 | TRBV7-2 | CASSLDRAGEKLFF
TRBJ2-5 | TRBV7-2 | CASSPDRAVQETQYF
TRBJ2-7 | TRBV7-9 | CASSRDRGIDEQYF
TRBJ2-1 | TRBV25-1 | CASSGPLAIGEQFF
TRBJ1-2 | TRBV20-1 | CSARDPLKGDGYTF
TRBJ2-7 | TRBV5-1 | CASSLGVGLAGERSSYEQYF
TRBJ1-1 | TRBV20-1 | CSARGTGAGVLRTEAFF
TRBJ1-6 | TRBV7-9 | CASSRRRGITDNSPLHF
TRBJ2-1 | TRBV4-1 | CASSHLDPRLAGGYRNEQFF